The source of this T cell receptor beta chain is a study of blood T cell repertoires in COVID-19. Study-level information: There were acute and convalescent COVID-19 samples, and they came from the United States, Italy and Spain. T cells, B-cell-depleted T cells, or PBMCs supplied cDNA or gDNA.

As processed by the authors: For nucleated cells, counts were estimated from reference gene primer amplification. Produced via immunoSEQ multiplex PCR; TCRdb's table is partial and in-frame only. D and trimming were read from the DNA, whereas the V and J calls and clone size are those reported in that table. The table includes roughly 130,000 clones, about 88% detected once. Trimming shortened V by 5 bases and J by 0 bases, and 5 bases separated the two germline ends. The length of the CDR3 is 12 residues. Germline values: CDR1 SEHNR, CDR2 FQNEAQ (reference sequence). It was during active infection that Seattle patients were enrolled and then longitudinally followed.

Sequencing was performed on peripheral blood. The V and J genes are TRBV7-9 and TRBJ2-7; D not certain. The TCR was taken from a man aged 55 to 70 with COVID-19, enrolled during active disease. This chain's CDR3 is CASSNISYEQYF. The CDR3 DNA reads as TGTGCCAGCAGCAACATCTCCTACGAGCAGTACTTC.